The 7 T cell receptor beta chains presented below share a single source sample, sequenced in a study of blood T cell repertoires in COVID-19. Some clones are missing from TCRdb's copy, which holds only in-frame ones; the method was immunoSEQ multiplex PCR. This repertoire shows 110,000 or so clones, over 70% found once; its top ten account for about 1.6%. Sample: peripheral blood. The receptors were gathered from a man between 45 and 60 years old with acute or convalescent COVID-19.

V and J are TRBV5-1 and TRBJ2-1; the match to TRBD2 covers 10 bases. This CDR3 is 15 amino acids long. Germline CDR1 SGHRS, CDR2 YFSETQ. The V segment lost 4 bases and the J segment 7 bases; nucleotides outside the gene matches: 8. The CDR3 reads CASSNLAGARNEQFF. CDR3 DNA: TGCGCCAGCAGCAATCTAGCGGGGGCTCGAAATGAGCAGTTCTTC.

This clone is a singleton in its sample. The V call is TRBV5-8, the J call TRBJ1-3, with 8 positions matching TRBD1. The CDR3 runs 16 residues. CDR1 and CDR2 from the germline V gene are SGHTS and YDEGEE. Unmatched junction bases numbered 10, after V lost 4 bases and J lost 4 bases. The CDR3 reads CASSVRQGLSGNTIYF. In DNA form, the CDR3 reads TGTGCCAGCAGCGTACGACAGGGGTTGTCCGGAAACACCATATATTTT.

V is TRBV6-5 and J is TRBJ2-1; TRBD1 matches 7 bases. In germline, CDR1 is MNHEY, CDR2 SVGAGI. The CDR3 is 15 amino acids. Germline trimming cut 4 bases from V and 8 bases from J; bases unmatched to any gene: 11. CDR3 nucleotide sequence: TGTGCCAGCAGTTTAATCGACAGGGTTAGCGATGAGCAGTTCTTC. As protein: CASSLIDRVSDEQFF.

The CDR3 region is CASSFDRGNTEAFF. CDR3 nucleotides: TGTGCCAGCAGCTTTGACAGGGGCAACACTGAAGCTTTCTTT. V usage is TRBV11-2 and J usage is TRBJ1-1, with TRBD1 matching over 8 bases. V dropped 3 bases and J dropped 2; count of bases not matched to a gene: 2. CDR1 and CDR2 from the germline V gene are SGHAT and FQNNGV. The CDR3 has 14 amino acids.

V and J are TRBV6-2 or TRBV6-3 and TRBJ1-2; maybe TRBD1 (6 bases). CDR1 and CDR2 from the germline V gene are MNHEY and SVGEGT. This CDR3 region has 13 residues. V lost 5 bases and J 8 bases, leaving 15 bases between the germline ends. CDR3 protein: CASSPTGLGGYTF. DNA of the CDR3: TGTGCCAGCAGTCCCACAGGGCTGGGAGGCTACACCTTC.

V gene TRBV2 combines with J gene TRBJ2-1; 9 positions agree with TRBD2. Germline V gene data show CDR1 as SNHLY and CDR2 as FYNNEI. Trimming removed 9 bases from V and 10 bases from J; junction bases left unmatched: 10. The CDR3 is 13 residues long. CDR3 sequence reads: CARAGGTGREQFF. The CDR3 coding sequence is TGTGCCAGAGCGGGGGGCACAGGAAGGGAGCAGTTCTTC.

The V and J genes are TRBV11-2 and TRBJ2-7; 7 bases map to TRBD1. CDR1 is SGHAT, CDR2 FQNNGV, per germline. This CDR3 comprises 15 residues. J gave up 2 bases and V 5 bases, and 9 bases lay outside the gene matches. This chain's CDR3 is CASSVAGDSTYEQYV. The DNA of the CDR3 is TGTGCCAGCAGCGTGGCTGGGGACAGCACCTACGAGCAGTACGTC.